The clone carrying this T cell receptor beta chain appeared a few times. Individual cDNA molecules were tagged with unique molecular identifiers. Each CDR3 protein gets one entry after TCRdb re-called the 5' RACE reads with MiXCR. This table has 95,000 to 150,000 distinct CDR3 sequences, under 15% appearing once. This sample is drawn from a study of early T cells in non-severe SARS-CoV-2 infection. The germline V and J ends were trimmed by 3 bases and 2 bases, with 20 bases remaining between them. The CDR3 has 16 residues. Germline V gives CDR1 GTSNPN, CDR2 SVGIG (reference sequence). The chain combines TRBV30 with TRBJ2-7; weak D call: TRBD1 (6 bases). This TCR came from an adult who was a healthcare worker with PCR-confirmed SARS-CoV-2 infection or an uninfected control (not recorded which). Sequenced input: whole blood. CDR3 bases: TGTGCCTGGAGCGACACAGGGAGTGGAGCCGCCTACGAGCAGTACTTC. It encodes CAWSDTGSGAAYEQYF.